The 14 T cell receptor beta chains given below trace back to one sample, sequenced in a study of T cells in Graves' hyperthyroidism and ophthalmopathy. Amplified TCR beta CDR3 regions came from RNA transcripts. An initial round of RT-PCR targeting the TCR CDR3 relied on the HTBI primer set. TCRdb ran MiXCR on the multiplex PCR reads and lists one entry per CDR3 protein. The repertoire holds hundreds of thousands of distinct CDR3 sequences, about 20% seen once, with approximately 48% in the top ten. Sequences were obtained from blood. The receptors shown here come from a middle-aged man with Graves' ophthalmopathy.

In its sample, this clonotype was seen many times. The chain recombines TRBV11-2 with TRBJ2-3; unclear D gene. The CDR3 is made up of 14 amino acids. V dropped 5 bases and J dropped 1 base, with 10 bases sitting between them. Germline V gene data show CDR1 as SGHAT and CDR2 as FQNNGV. The CDR3 reads CASSVPQRTDTQYF. The CDR3 DNA is TGTGCCAGCAGCGTGCCTCAACGCACAGATACGCAGTATTTT.

This clonotype has just a few counts. The V call is TRBV2, the J call TRBJ1-1; 10 bases match TRBD1. V trimming: 3 bases; J trimming: 4 bases; junction bases outside the gene matches: 5. The germline V gene encodes CDR1 SNHLY and CDR2 FYNNEI. The CDR3 covers 15 residues. DNA for the CDR3: TGTGCCAGCAGTGAGACAGGGGGCGAAAGCACTGAAGCTTTCTTT. This sequence encodes CASSETGGESTEAFF.

The chain couples TRBV6-2 or TRBV6-3 to TRBJ1-2; D possibly corresponds to TRBD1 (5 bases). The ends were cut back, 11 bases at V and 8 bases at J, with 18 bases in the middle. The germline gives CDR1 MNHEY, CDR2 SVGEGT. The length of the CDR3 is 12 residues. The CDR3 DNA follows: TGTGCCGGAGGAGGGGAATTCTACGGCTACACCTTC. Its translation is CAGGGEFYGYTF.

This clonotype was counted a few times. The chain couples TRBV11-3 to TRBJ2-1, with D perhaps TRBD1 (5 bases). There are 15 residues in the CDR3. V was trimmed by 3 bases and J by 5 bases, leaving 14 bases between them. Germline CDR1 reads SGHNT; CDR2 reads YENEEA. CDR3 coding DNA: TGTGCCAGCAGCTTTGGCACAGGCCCTAACAATGAGCAGTTCTTC. Translated: CASSFGTGPNNEQFF. Full variable domain (outside the CDR3, taken from reference TRBV11-3 and TRBJ2-1): EAGVVQSPRYKIIEKKQPVAFWCNPISGHNTLYWYLQNLGQGPELLIRYENEEAVDDSQLPKDRFSAERLKGVDSTLKIQPAELGDSAVYLCASSFGTGPNNEQFFGPGTRLTVL.

A few counts support this clonotype. This sequence joins TRBV20-1 and TRBJ2-7; D unresolved. This CDR3 is 13 amino acids long. CDR1 and CDR2 from the germline V gene are DFQATT and SNEGSKA (reference sequence). The V end was cut by 3 bases, the J end by 2 bases, with 11 bases between. CDR3 coding DNA: TGCAGTGCTAGTTTTTTCAGAACCTACGAGCAGTACTTC. Translated: CSASFFRTYEQYF.

This clonotype was picked up a small number of times. In DNA, the CDR3 is TGCGCCAGCAGCTTGTGGTTGCAGAGCACAGATACGCAGTATTTT. Encoded protein: CASSLWLQSTDTQYF. The chain is built from TRBV5-1 and TRBJ2-3; D gene ambiguous. The ends were cut back, 1 base at V and 0 bases at J, with 9 bases in the middle. The CDR3 spans 15 residues. Germline loops: CDR1 SGHRS, CDR2 YFSETQ.

There are many counts of this clonotype. This chain joins TRBV13 and TRBJ2-3, with 8 bases lining up with TRBD2. The V gene's germline CDR1 is PRHDT and CDR2 FYEKMQ (reference sequence). The CDR3 loop spans 14 amino acids. Trimming removed 5 bases from V and 1 base from J; junction bases left unmatched: 2. CDR3 residues: CASSPLAGTDTQYF. Written as DNA, the CDR3 is TGTGCCAGCAGCCCACTAGCGGGCACAGATACGCAGTATTTT. Full variable domain (rest looked up from reference TRBV13 and TRBJ2-3): AAGVIQSPRHLIKEKRETATLKCYPIPRHDTVYWYQQGPGQDPQFLISFYEKMQSDKGSIPDRFSAQQFSDYHSELNMSSLELGDSALYFCASSPLAGTDTQYFGPGTRLTVL.

With regard to this clonotype: At one end the junction does not follow the germline gene, possibly because of a read error. The chain is built from TRBV7-2 and TRBJ1-5; 8 bases align to TRBD1. Germline V CDR1 and CDR2: SGHTA, FQGNSA. The CDR3 length is 16 residues. The CDR3 sequence: CAGSVDRGAGNQPQHF. The CDR3, as DNA: TGTGCCGGCAGCGTCGACAGGGGCGCGGGCAATCAGCCCCAGCATTTT.

V and J are TRBV4-1 and TRBJ2-7; tentative D call: TRBD2 (5 bases). V was clipped by 0 bases and J by 7 bases, with 13 bases between them. The CDR3 extends over 14 amino acids. The germline CDR1 and CDR2 sequences are MGHRA and YSYEKL. Here the CDR3 DNA reads TGCGCCAGCAGCCAAGATGAGGGAGATGGGGAGCAGTACTTC. The encoded protein is CASSQDEGDGEQYF.

This chain joins TRBV7-2 and TRBJ2-5; 9 nucleotides match TRBD1. CDR1 SGHTA and CDR2 FQGNSA come from the germline V gene. This CDR3 comprises 14 residues. The ends lost 5 bases at V and 4 bases at J; junction bases unmatched: 5. CDR3 nucleotide sequence: TGTGCCAGCAGCCAGACAGGGGGTCGAGAGACCCAGTACTTC. It is translated as CASSQTGGRETQYF. Drawing the rest from reference TRBV7-2 and TRBJ2-5, the complete variable domain is GAGVSQSPSNKVTEKGKDVELRCDPISGHTALYWYRQSLGQGLEFLIYFQGNSAPDKSGLPSDRFSAERTGGSVSTLTIQRTQQEDSAVYLCASSQTGGRETQYFGPGTRLLVL.

This clonotype showed up just a few times. V usage is TRBV12-5 and J usage is TRBJ1-2, with 7 bases lining up with TRBD1. V was pared by 2 bases and J by 4 bases, with 19 bases of the junction left unmatched. This CDR3 is built from 19 residues. Per the germline V gene, CDR1 is LGHNT and CDR2 is FRNRAP. CDR3 protein: CASGLPTSGTEHLVYGYTF. The CDR3 coding sequence is TGTGCTAGTGGTTTGCCCACCTCAGGGACAGAGCACCTCGTCTATGGCTACACCTTC.

This clonotype was recorded a few times. The chain employs TRBV30 and TRBJ1-2; D is perhaps TRBD1 (5 bases). The V gene lost 6 bases and the J gene lost 4 bases, with 15 bases spanning the gap. Germline CDR1 is GTSNPN and CDR2 is SVGIG (reference sequence). This CDR3 spans 13 amino acids. This CDR3 is CACRAVGGYGYTF. CDR3 nucleotides: TGTGCCTGCCGAGCCGTCGGGGGCTATGGCTACACCTTC. The full variable domain, rest sourced from reference TRBV30 and TRBJ1-2, is SQTIHQWPATLVQPVGSPLSLECTVEGTSNPNLYWYRQAAGRGLQLLFYSVGIGQISSEVPQNLSASRPQDRQFILSSKKLLLSDSGFYLCACRAVGGYGYTFGSGTRLTVV.

The J gene is TRBJ1-5, the V gene TRBV12-3 or TRBV12-4; D call uncertain. The CDR3 has 14 residues. Trimming stripped 7 bases from V and 3 bases from J, with 13 bases between. CDR3 DNA sequence: TGTGCCAGCAAGGGCAGCCAATTCAATCAGCCCCAGCATTTT. It yields the protein CASKGSQFNQPQHF.

This clonotype has ten or more counts. V is TRBV6-1 and J is TRBJ1-5; maybe TRBD1 (5 bases). The CDR3 totals 13 residues. V lost 4 bases to trimming and J lost 2 bases, with 6 bases between them. Germline-derived CDR1 and CDR2 are MNHNS and SASEGT. The CDR3 here is CASSVQGNQPQHF. DNA for the CDR3: TGTGCCAGCAGTGTACAGGGCAATCAGCCCCAGCATTTT.